This TCR beta chain was captured in a study of shared clonotypes between healthy human individuals. The CDR3 consists of 15 residues. Germline loops: CDR1 MNHEY, CDR2 SMNVEV (reference sequence). Trimming removed 5 bases from V and 1 base from J; junction bases left unmatched: 5. Replicate sorted-subset PCRs were loaded with roughly 190 ng DNA, about 31,000 T cell genomes. TCRdb's table, derived via immunoSEQ multiplex PCR, lists solely in-frame clones and lacks some. The sample lists 950,000 to 1,200,000 clones; approximately 80% were seen once. Study observations and caveats: It was expected that sequencing depth would affect clonotype sharing among donors. About 5% of naive CD4 clonotypes were shared across a few donors. Estimated richness values were generally larger in naive subsets than in memory subsets.

This clone has only one observation. What it binds is not known. The sample comprised memory CD4+ T cells from PBMCs. As for subset: CD45RA-negative fraction. This TCR was recovered from a man aged 18-30 years in good health. Some clones in this sample may be carry-over from other donors' samples. The chain couples TRBV27 to TRBJ1-5; 7 nucleotides match TRBD1. The CDR3 region has the DNA TGTGCCAGCAGTCCACAGACAGGGAGCAATCAGCCCCAGCATTTT. This sequence encodes CASSPQTGSNQPQHF.